The 26 T cell receptor beta chains listed next were all sequenced from one sample in a study of OX40 agonist ivuxolimab in advanced cancers. Profiling relied on immunoSEQ multiplex PCR, and the TCRdb table lists in-frame clones only, not all of them. The sample has 13,000 to 15,000 clones; 80% to 95% are singletons. The source was CD4+ or CD8+ T cells sorted from blood, collected in a trial of the OX40 agonist ivuxolimab. These receptors came from an adult with an advanced solid tumor such as melanoma, head and neck, liver or kidney cancer.

This clone has a single count. This chain uses TRBV27 with TRBJ2-3; D remains unclear. The CDR3 runs to 12 residues. V lost 5 bases to trimming and J lost 1 base, with 4 bases between them. CDR1 MNHEY and CDR2 SMNVEV come from the germline V gene (reference sequence). The CDR3 coding sequence is TGTGCCAGCAGTCTCGGCACAGATACGCAGTATTTT. Amino acids: CASSLGTDTQYF.

The J gene is TRBJ1-3, the V gene TRBV7-8; TRBD1 matches 11 bases. The CDR3 contains 16 residues. Losses at the gene ends were 9 bases for V and 1 base for J; bases not matched to a gene: 8. The germline gives CDR1 SGHVS, CDR2 FQNEAQ. The CDR3 is CASQRDRGISGNTIYF. The CDR3 DNA reads TGTGCCAGTCAGAGGGACAGGGGGATATCTGGAAACACCATATATTTT.

This clone came up once. The V and J genes are TRBV27 and TRBJ1-2, with D hard to call. CDR1 MNHEY and CDR2 SMNVEV come from the germline V gene (reference sequence). V lost 3 bases and J 4 bases, leaving 12 bases between the germline ends. The CDR3 loop spans 14 amino acids. For the CDR3, the DNA is TGTGCCAGCAGTTTCGGTAGTGGATCCTATGGCTACACCTTC. Translated, it gives CASSFGSGSYGYTF.

The V call is TRBV30, the J call TRBJ2-1, with 13 bases identical to TRBD2. Germline V gene lookup returns CDR1 GTSNPN and CDR2 SVGIG (reference sequence). The V gene end was trimmed by 2 bases and the J gene end by 7 bases; junction bases not matched to a gene: 2. The CDR3 contains 14 residues. The CDR3 protein is CAWSPGLAGNEQFF. CDR3 DNA sequence: TGTGCCTGGAGTCCGGGACTAGCGGGGAATGAGCAGTTCTTC. The variable domain in full, with the rest retrieved from reference TRBV30 and TRBJ2-1, is SQTIHQWPATLVQPVGSPLSLECTVEGTSNPNLYWYRQAAGRGLQLLFYSVGIGQISSEVPQNLSASRPQDRQFILSSKKLLLSDSGFYLCAWSPGLAGNEQFFGPGTRLTVL.

V is TRBV28 and J is TRBJ1-2; D call uncertain. V lost 7 bases to trimming and J lost 6 bases, with 12 bases between them. The CDR3 runs to 12 residues. CDR1 and CDR2 from the germline V gene are MDHEN and SYDVKM. CDR3 in amino acids: CASTRRKNGYTF. Here the CDR3 DNA reads TGTGCCAGCACTCGGAGGAAGAATGGCTACACCTTC.

The chain uses TRBV4-3 and TRBJ1-1, with D possibly being TRBD1 (6 bases). Trimming pared 0 bases from V and 4 bases from J, leaving 12 bases between. The CDR3 has 15 amino acids. CDR1 is LGHNA, CDR2 YSLEER, per germline. The CDR3 is CASSQEIGGPTEAFF. In DNA, the CDR3 is TGCGCCAGCAGCCAAGAAATCGGGGGGCCCACTGAAGCTTTCTTT.

This rearrangement joins TRBV4-1 to TRBJ2-1, with TRBD2 identical over 7 bases. Losses at the gene ends were 0 bases for V and 8 bases for J; bases not matched to a gene: 7. CDR1 is MGHRA and CDR2 is YSYEKL in the germline V gene. CDR3 length: 15 residues. For the CDR3, the DNA is TGCGCCAGCAGCCAAGAAGGGACTATCTGGGATGAGCAGTTCTTC. Amino acids: CASSQEGTIWDEQFF.

The V gene is TRBV19, the J gene TRBJ1-5; D is uncertain. Germline CDR1 and CDR2: LNHDA and SQIVND (reference sequence). The V gene lost 3 bases and the J gene lost 3 bases, with 9 bases spanning the gap. There are 14 residues in the CDR3. The CDR3 nucleotides read TGTGCCAGTAGTATCTTAGGACCCAATCAGCCCCAGCATTTT. Translation gives CASSILGPNQPQHF.

The chain combines TRBV27 with TRBJ2-7; 9 bases map to TRBD2. The germline CDR1 and CDR2 sequences are MNHEY and SMNVEV (reference sequence). J was trimmed by 2 bases and V by 5 bases; bases with no gene match: 7. This CDR3 comprises 15 residues. CDR3 DNA: TGTGCCAGCAGTGTGACTAGCGGACGAACCTACGAGCAGTACTTC. It is translated as CASSVTSGRTYEQYF.

The chain carries TRBV19 and TRBJ1-3; D might be TRBD1 (5 bases). V shed 6 bases and J shed 6 bases, with 18 bases lying between them. CDR1 LNHDA and CDR2 SQIVND come from the germline V gene (reference sequence). This CDR3 is 15 amino acids long. The CDR3 spells CASRDDVGLENTIYF. CDR3 bases: TGTGCCAGTAGGGATGATGTGGGGCTGGAAAACACCATATATTTT.

This clone showed up just once. This rearrangement joins TRBV27 to TRBJ2-3; D is possibly TRBD1 (6 bases). V lost 3 bases and J 4 bases, leaving 14 bases between the germline ends. This CDR3 is 15 amino acids long. The germline gives CDR1 MNHEY, CDR2 SMNVEV (reference sequence). The CDR3 protein is CASSLGVGGPDTQYF. DNA of the CDR3: TGTGCCAGCAGTTTGGGAGTAGGGGGACCAGATACGCAGTATTTT.

The chain links TRBV6-1 to TRBJ1-2; D might be TRBD1 (5 bases). V was trimmed by 6 bases and J by 8 bases, leaving 13 bases between them. The CDR3 totals 12 residues. CDR1 is MNHNS, CDR2 SASEGT, per germline. CDR3 sequence: CASRDIPWGYTF. CDR3 nucleotide sequence: TGTGCCAGCAGGGACATACCCTGGGGCTACACCTTC.

The CDR3 loop reads CSVGKGNTEAFF. Written as DNA, the CDR3 is TGCAGCGTTGGTAAGGGGAACACTGAAGCTTTCTTT. This sequence joins TRBV29-1 and TRBJ1-1; the D is unclear. V lost 4 bases and J lost 1, with 7 bases in between. Germline V CDR1 and CDR2: SQVTM, ANQGSEA. The CDR3 extends over 12 amino acids.

The chain couples TRBV7-9 to TRBJ1-1; unclear D gene. Between the trimmed V and J ends, which lost 4 bases and 6 bases, there was a span of 9 bases. Germline V lookup: CDR1 SEHNR, CDR2 FQNEAQ (reference sequence). The CDR3 has 12 amino acids. The CDR3 DNA reads TGTGCCAGCAGCTCCACATCACCTGAAGCTTTCTTT. Protein product: CASSSTSPEAFF.

The chain uses TRBV21-1 and TRBJ2-7; no check of the table's D call, TRBD2, against the DNA was made. TRBV21-1 is a pseudogene. This CDR3 has 16 residues. CDR3: CASRGSLGGASYEQYF. The CDR3, as DNA: TGTGCCAGCAGGGGGAGCCTAGGAGGAGCCTCCTACGAGCAGTACTTC.

This clone was counted once. The rearrangement links TRBV2 to TRBJ1-4, with D hard to call. The CDR3 has 13 residues. V shed 8 bases and J shed 5 bases, with 12 bases lying between them. Germline V CDR1 and CDR2: SNHLY, FYNNEI. The CDR3: CASQDLVNEKLFF. The CDR3 DNA reads TGTGCCAGCCAGGATCTCGTGAATGAAAAACTGTTTTTT.

The rearrangement links TRBV7-6 to TRBJ2-3; 7 nucleotides match TRBD1. CDR1 and CDR2 from the germline V gene are SGHVS and FNYEAQ. The junction had 1 base not matched to a gene; V was cut back by 1 base and J by 0 bases. The CDR3 totals 15 residues. The CDR3 loop is CASSLGDSSTDTQYF. The CDR3 nucleotides read TGTGCCAGCAGCTTAGGGGACAGTAGCACAGATACGCAGTATTTT.

This clone has only a few counts. This chain joins TRBV27 and TRBJ2-1, with TRBD2 matching over 11 bases. The CDR3 is 15 residues long. Germline values: CDR1 MNHEY, CDR2 SMNVEV (reference sequence). With V trimmed by 2 bases and J by 6 bases, 3 bases remained unmatched. CDR3 DNA sequence: TGTGCCAGCAGTTTAGGAACTAGCGGGAGCAATGAGCAGTTCTTC. Translated, it gives CASSLGTSGSNEQFF.

The V and J genes are TRBV6-5 and TRBJ2-7, with D maybe TRBD1 (6 bases). V lost 5 bases and J lost 7, with 15 bases in between. The CDR3 spans 13 residues. Germline CDR1 and CDR2: MNHEY and SVGAGI. The CDR3 region is CASSTLQGFEQYF. The CDR3 nucleotides read TGTGCCAGCAGTACTTTACAGGGTTTTGAGCAGTACTTC.

V is TRBV9 and J is TRBJ2-7; D is possibly TRBD2 (6 bases). CDR1 is SGDLS, CDR2 YYNGEE, per germline. V lost 2 bases and J 0 bases, leaving 12 bases between the germline ends. The CDR3 sequence is 15 residues long. The CDR3 loop reads CASSVGGDLSYEQYF. The CDR3, as DNA: TGTGCCAGCAGCGTTGGCGGGGACCTCTCCTACGAGCAGTACTTC.

The chain combines TRBV9 with TRBJ2-1; TRBD2 agrees at 7 bases. Per germline, CDR1 SGDLS and CDR2 YYNGEE. This CDR3 is 17 amino acids long. The trim removed 0 bases at V and 0 bases at J, leaving 6 bases unmatched. The CDR3 loop reads CASSVEDSGYSYNEQFF. The CDR3 nucleotides read TGTGCCAGCAGCGTAGAGGATAGCGGGTACTCCTACAATGAGCAGTTCTTC.

This clone was detected only once. V gene TRBV11-2 combines with J gene TRBJ2-2; no reliable D call. Trimming took 5 bases from V and 10 from J, leaving 11 bases between them. CDR3 size: 12 residues. Germline CDR1 is SGHAT and CDR2 is FQNNGV. CDR3: CASSHLEEELFF. The CDR3 DNA sequence: TGTGCCAGCAGCCACCTAGAGGAGGAGCTGTTTTTT.

The chain combines TRBV28 with TRBJ1-1; no clear D gene. This CDR3 is 15 amino acids long. Germline CDR1 and CDR2: MDHEN and SYDVKM. With 5 bases removed from V and 3 bases from J, the gap between germline ends came to 16 bases. The CDR3 coding sequence is TGTGCCAGCAGTATGCGTGGTCTTAGGGACACTGAAGCTTTCTTT. This translates into CASSMRGLRDTEAFF.

The chain recombines TRBV5-1 with TRBJ2-1, with 10 nucleotides matching TRBD2. The junction had 5 bases not matched to a gene; V was cut back by 3 bases and J by 8 bases. CDR3 length: 14 residues. Germline values: CDR1 SGHRS, CDR2 YFSETQ. The CDR3 region is CASSSGLARDEQFF. In DNA, the CDR3 is TGCGCCAGCAGCTCGGGACTAGCGAGGGATGAGCAGTTCTTC.

The genes are TRBV27 and TRBJ1-1; unclear D gene. Germline V gene sequence: CDR1 MNHEY, CDR2 SMNVEV (reference sequence). CDR3 length: 13 residues. Trimming removed 4 bases from V and 7 bases from J, with 13 bases in between. CDR3 protein: CASSSHLMNEAFF. The DNA for the CDR3 is TGTGCCAGCAGTTCCCACCTGATGAATGAAGCTTTCTTT.

The V and J genes are TRBV10-3 and TRBJ1-2, with D perhaps TRBD1 (5 bases). The CDR3 totals 16 residues. From germline, CDR1 is ENHRY and CDR2 SYGVKD. Trimming stripped 3 bases from V and 5 bases from J, with 19 bases between. CDR3: CAISEARVTSQYGYTF. CDR3 DNA: TGTGCCATCAGTGAAGCCAGGGTCACATCCCAATATGGCTACACCTTC.